This T cell receptor (beta chain) was retrieved from a study of blood T cell repertoires in COVID-19. Study as a whole: Samples taken during acute and convalescent COVID-19 were collected in the United States, Italy and Spain.

Methods used by the authors: Counts of nucleated cells, estimated from reference gene primer amplification, were obtained. The repertoire was sequenced with immunoSEQ multiplex PCR; TCRdb's copy has only in-frame clones and lacks some. Clonal size and the V and J genes are those of that table, whereas D and trimming came from the DNA. The sample lists under 200,000 clones, 87% seen once, with 3.5% to 4% in the top ten. Germline CDR1 SGHRS, CDR2 YFSETQ. The J segment lost 10 bases and the V segment lost 0 bases, leaving 17 bases of the junction unmatched. The length of the CDR3 is 20 residues. The sample taken for sequencing was peripheral blood. The chain carries TRBV5-1 and TRBJ1-6; 12 bases match TRBD1. The source of this sequence is a woman aged 55 to 70 who had recovered from COVID-19. The CDR3 loop is CASSLGPPGQGASGRSPLHF. DNA for the CDR3: TGCGCCAGCAGCTTGGGACCCCCGGGACAGGGGGCGAGTGGCCGGTCACCCCTCCACTTT.